The next 24 T cell receptor beta chains were all read from a single sample in a study of T cell responses to AZD1222 COVID-19 vaccine. Measured with immunoSEQ multiplex PCR; TCRdb has only the in-frame clones, and not every one. In the table there are about 53,000 clones, approximately 88% of which are singletons. Material: peripheral blood, obtained on day 0 of AZD1222 vaccination. These receptor sequences come from an adult in good health.

This chain uses TRBV29-1 with TRBJ2-1, with 9 bases identical to TRBD2. Trimming at V came to 6 bases and at J to 0 bases, leaving 27 bases not matched to a gene. Germline V gives CDR1 SQVTM, CDR2 ANQGSEA. CDR3 length: 22 residues. DNA for the CDR3: TGCAGCGTCGACTCACCCTACAGTCCCTCCGGCGGGAGGGGCAGCTCCTACAATGAGCAGTTCTTC. Translation gives CSVDSPYSPSGGRGSSYNEQFF.

The rearrangement links TRBV7-2 to TRBJ2-1; D is perhaps TRBD1 (5 bases). Germline V lookup: CDR1 SGHTA, CDR2 FQGNSA. The V and J ends lost 7 bases and 3 bases respectively, with 16 bases between them. This CDR3 contains 15 residues. CDR3 DNA: TGTGCCAGCACCCAGGGCCATCTTTACTACAATGAGCAGTTCTTC. Residues: CASTQGHLYYNEQFF.

The genes are TRBV18 and TRBJ1-4; 7 bases fit TRBD1. The CDR3 loop spans 20 amino acids. Germline CDR1 is KGHSH and CDR2 is LQKENI. The V segment lost 5 bases and the J segment 8 bases; nucleotides outside the gene matches: 26. CDR3: CASSALNNPRGTAKGEKLFF. CDR3 DNA: TGTGCCAGCTCAGCTCTTAATAATCCTCGAGGGACAGCGAAGGGCGAAAAACTGTTTTTT.

Within the sample, this clone is medium-sized. The chain recombines TRBV23-1 with TRBJ1-2, with D unresolved. Being an ORF, TRBV23-1 has a function that is uncertain. The V gene lost 4 bases and the J gene lost 7 bases, with 13 bases spanning the gap. This CDR3 is 13 amino acids long. This CDR3 is CASSLPSGGGYTF. The CDR3 DNA is TGCGCCAGCAGTCTTCCCTCAGGCGGTGGCTACACCTTC.

The V call is TRBV7-6, the J call TRBJ2-7; no definite D call. CDR1 is SGHVS and CDR2 is FNYEAQ in the germline V gene. V shed 1 base and J shed 6 bases, with 16 bases lying between them. The CDR3 extends over 15 amino acids. CDR3 in amino acids: CASSLVGSSLGEQYF. The CDR3 coding sequence is TGTGCCAGCAGCTTAGTTGGTAGCTCCCTAGGCGAGCAGTACTTC. Based on the CDR3 plus reference TRBV7-6 and TRBJ2-7, the full variable domain is GAGVSQSPRYKVTKRGQDVALRCDPISGHVSLYWYRQALGQGPEFLTYFNYEAQQDKSGLPNDRFSAERPEGSISTLTIQRTEQRDSAMYRCASSLVGSSLGEQYFGPGTRLTVT.

The chain links TRBV24-1 to TRBJ2-1; D ambiguous. This CDR3 has 14 amino acids. From germline, CDR1 is KGHDR and CDR2 SFDVKD. The V gene lost 5 bases and the J gene lost 9 bases, with 16 bases spanning the gap. CDR3 in amino acids: CATSVGNLFGEQFF. The DNA for the CDR3 is TGTGCCACCAGTGTAGGAAACCTGTTTGGTGAGCAGTTCTTC.

This clone is labeled as medium-sized. This chain joins TRBV11-2 and TRBJ2-7; 9 bases are a match to TRBD2. The CDR3 loop spans 16 amino acids. J lost 3 bases, V lost 4 bases, and 10 bases had no gene match. CDR1 SGHAT and CDR2 FQNNGV come from the germline V gene. CDR3 in DNA: TGTGCCAGCAGCTCCTACCCAGCGGGAGGTTTCTACGAGCAGTACTTC. This translates into CASSSYPAGGFYEQYF.

The J gene is TRBJ2-5, the V gene TRBV4-1; 10 nucleotides align to TRBD2. The V and J ends lost 0 bases and 6 bases, in that order; junction bases with no gene match: 7. Germline V CDR1 and CDR2: MGHRA, YSYEKL. The CDR3 length is 16 residues. CDR3 nucleotide sequence: TGCGCCAGCAGCCAAGATCGATCTAGCGGGAGACAGACCCAGTACTTC. Its protein is CASSQDRSSGRQTQYF.

The genes are TRBV27 and TRBJ2-1, with D possibly TRBD1 on 6 matching bases. Germline-derived CDR1 and CDR2 are MNHEY and SMNVEV (reference sequence). CDR3 length equals 17 residues. Trimming pared 4 bases from V and 0 bases from J, leaving 16 bases between. The DNA of the CDR3 is TGTGCCAGCAGTTCTTACAGGGTTTCCGTCTCCTACAATGAGCAGTTCTTC. Its protein is CASSSYRVSVSYNEQFF.

The gene calls are TRBV4-3 and TRBJ2-7; TRBD1 might be the D (6 bases). The germline gives CDR1 LGHNA, CDR2 YSLEER. With 0 bases removed from V and 0 bases from J, the gap between germline ends came to 12 bases. The length of the CDR3 is 16 residues. In DNA, the CDR3 is TGCGCCAGCAGCCAAGATCTTGGACAGACCTCCTACGAGCAGTACTTC. Amino acid sequence: CASSQDLGQTSYEQYF.

The J gene is TRBJ1-5, the V gene TRBV2, with D possibly being TRBD1 (5 bases). Trimming removed 3 bases from V and 4 bases from J, with 13 bases in between. The CDR3 consists of 15 residues. Germline values: CDR1 SNHLY, CDR2 FYNNEI. The CDR3 reads CASSDDQGPNQPQHF. Here the CDR3 DNA reads TGTGCCAGCAGTGATGATCAGGGCCCTAATCAGCCCCAGCATTTT.

J is TRBJ2-7 and V is TRBV4-2; D is undetermined. V was shortened by 1 base and J by 4 bases, with 8 bases between the two germline ends. The CDR3 totals 13 residues. Germline lookup yields CDR1 LGHNA and CDR2 YNFKEQ. DNA of the CDR3: TGTGCCAGCAGCCAAGGGCGTCAGTACGAGCAGTACTTC. Residues: CASSQGRQYEQYF.

The V call is TRBV15, the J call TRBJ2-1; no definite D call. This CDR3 comprises 15 residues. Germline CDR1 LNHNV, CDR2 YYDKDF (reference sequence). Trimming shortened V by 0 bases and J by 9 bases, and 15 bases separated the two germline ends. The CDR3 DNA reads TGTGCCACCAGCAGAGACGTTTCTCGTGGTGGTGAGCAGTTCTTC. It codes for CATSRDVSRGGEQFF.

The chain recombines TRBV19 with TRBJ2-5, with unresolved D. CDR3 length: 12 amino acids. CDR1 is LNHDA and CDR2 is SQIVND in the germline V gene (reference sequence). The ends were cut back, 11 bases at V and 1 base at J, with 11 bases in the middle. This CDR3 is CAPRTFQETQYF. DNA of the CDR3: TGTGCCCCCCGCACATTCCAAGAGACCCAGTACTTC. Using reference TRBV19 and TRBJ2-5 for the parts outside the CDR3, the full variable domain is DGGITQSPKYLFRKEGQNVTLSCEQNLNHDAMYWYRQDPGQGLRLIYYSQIVNDFQKGDIAEGYSVSREKKESFPLTVTSAQKNPTAFYLCAPRTFQETQYFGPGTRLLVL.

The rearrangement uses TRBV27 and TRBJ1-1; tentative D call: TRBD1 (5 bases). This CDR3 region has 12 residues. CDR1 and CDR2 from the germline V gene are MNHEY and SMNVEV (reference sequence). V shed 10 bases and J shed 5 bases, with 14 bases lying between them. CDR3 nucleotide sequence: TGTGCCACCTATGGCTGGGGGACTGAAGCTTTCTTT. Translating it yields CATYGWGTEAFF.

The gene calls are TRBV30 and TRBJ1-1; D may be TRBD1 (6 bases). CDR1 is GTSNPN and CDR2 is SVGIG in the germline V gene (reference sequence). Trimming pared 5 bases from V and 5 bases from J, leaving 24 bases between. The CDR3 runs 16 residues. The CDR3: CAWGPVVGGRETEAFF. CDR3 in DNA: TGTGCCTGGGGCCCAGTGGTTGGGGGGCGAGAGACTGAAGCTTTCTTT.

CDR3 region: CASSPWTGDYGYTF. Written as DNA, the CDR3 is TGTGCCAGCTCACCTTGGACAGGAGACTATGGCTACACCTTC. This rearrangement joins TRBV18 to TRBJ1-2; 7 bases match TRBD1. CDR1 and CDR2 from the germline V gene are KGHSH and LQKENI. Losses at the gene ends were 3 bases for V and 3 bases for J; bases not matched to a gene: 4. The CDR3 totals 14 residues.

The genes are TRBV19 and TRBJ1-2; D is ambiguous. CDR1 and CDR2 from the germline V gene are LNHDA and SQIVND (reference sequence). V was shortened by 2 bases and J by 2 bases, with 12 bases between the two germline ends. The CDR3 extends over 15 amino acids. The CDR3: CASSITSAGNYGYTF. The CDR3 bases are TGTGCCAGTAGTATAACTTCTGCGGGGAACTATGGCTACACCTTC.

The chain is built from TRBV7-8 and TRBJ2-7; 7 bases are shared with TRBD2. Germline loops: CDR1 SGHVS, CDR2 FQNEAQ. Trimming removed 5 bases from V and 3 bases from J; junction bases left unmatched: 4. This CDR3 contains 13 residues. CDR3 sequence: CASSTPSGYEQYF. The CDR3 DNA follows: TGTGCCAGCAGCACCCCTAGCGGCTACGAGCAGTACTTC.

This chain links TRBV27 with TRBJ2-1; 7 bases match TRBD2. V shed 5 bases and J 9 bases; nucleotides not matched to a gene: 19. CDR1 MNHEY and CDR2 SMNVEV come from the germline V gene (reference sequence). The CDR3 is 17 residues long. The CDR3 is CASSGDGGRASFGEQFF. DNA for the CDR3: TGTGCCAGCAGTGGGGATGGGGGGAGGGCCTCCTTCGGTGAGCAGTTCTTC.

The V and J genes are TRBV5-1 and TRBJ1-2, with no clear D. The CDR3 sequence is 12 residues long. CDR1 and CDR2 (germline): SGHRS, YFSETQ. Trimming left V 0 bases short and J 7 bases short, with 7 bases between. Here the CDR3 DNA reads TGCGCCAGCAGCTTGGGGGGTAGTGGCTACACCTTC. Amino acids: CASSLGGSGYTF.

The genes are TRBV5-1 and TRBJ1-1; D may be TRBD1 (5 bases). Germline assignment: CDR1 SGHRS and CDR2 YFSETQ. The germline V and J ends were trimmed by 4 bases and 4 bases, with 14 bases remaining between them. CDR3 size: 14 residues. The DNA of the CDR3 is TGCGCCAGCAGCCCCGCCGGGGGGACCACTGAAGCTTTCTTT. Translation: CASSPAGGTTEAFF.

J is TRBJ2-7 and V is TRBV7-2; 11 bases are shared with TRBD1. Germline values: CDR1 SGHTA, CDR2 FQGNSA. V lost 5 bases, J lost 5 bases, and 8 bases stayed unmatched. The CDR3 contains 15 residues. The CDR3 loop reads CASSPPGTGGHEQYF. In DNA form, the CDR3 reads TGTGCCAGCAGCCCCCCAGGGACAGGGGGACACGAGCAGTACTTC. Together with reference TRBV7-2 and TRBJ2-7, the CDR3 gives the full variable domain: GAGVSQSPSNKVTEKGKDVELRCDPISGHTALYWYRQSLGQGLEFLIYFQGNSAPDKSGLPSDRFSAERTGGSVSTLTIQRTQQEDSAVYLCASSPPGTGGHEQYFGPGTRLTVT.

J is TRBJ2-1 and V is TRBV5-1; 7 nucleotides agree with TRBD2. CDR3 length equals 16 residues. The ends lost 2 bases at V and 6 bases at J; junction bases unmatched: 11. From germline, CDR1 is SGHRS and CDR2 YFSETQ. This chain's CDR3 is CASSLAGRVGRNEQFF. The CDR3 DNA follows: TGCGCCAGCAGCTTAGCAGGGAGGGTCGGGCGCAATGAGCAGTTCTTC.